Listed below are T cell receptor beta chains from one sample, sequenced in a study of T cells after posttransplantation cyclophosphamide. Sequencing used immunoSEQ multiplex PCR; TCRdb keeps in-frame clones, though not all of them. Of about 9,200 clones in the sample, about 88% were seen once. The sequenced sample was memory CD4+ T cells sorted from PBMCs. Receptors were obtained from an older woman in good health, CMV-negative, and a related stem cell transplant donor. CDR3s leave out the opening cysteine and the closing phenylalanine or tryptophan.

V	J	length	CDR3
TRBV5-4	TRBJ2-1	13	ASSLDSGGVNEQF
TRBV28	TRBJ1-5	13	ASSFQGARHQPQH
TRBV7-8	TRBJ2-1	11	ASSPLGGNEQF
TRBV28	TRBJ2-1	14	ASRPTSGSRYNEQF
TRBV6-6	TRBJ1-1	12	ASSYEYRITEAF
TRBV9	TRBJ1-3	15	ASSVEPLVPSGNTIY
TRBV5-1	TRBJ1-2	12	ASSYGQGGYGYT
TRBV11-2	TRBJ2-2	13	ASSLGQGAIGELF
TRBV2	TRBJ2-1	11	ASSSGSLNEQF
TRBV14	TRBJ2-1	15	ASSQDRRTSGNNEQF
TRBV6-5	TRBJ1-2	10	ASSDRHYGYT
TRBV7-6	TRBJ2-7	9	ASSESHEQY
TRBV7-2	TRBJ2-1	15	ASSLAGTSGSFHEQF
TRBV7-8	TRBJ2-7	18	ASSLRDRGPASGSWGEQY
TRBV7-9	TRBJ1-6	12	ASSLGALNSPLH
TRBV19	TRBJ1-2	13	ASSGEAGGDYGYT